What follows are 3 T cell receptor beta chains derived from one specimen sequenced in a study of shared clonotypes between healthy human individuals. Here immunoSEQ multiplex PCR was the method, and the copy in TCRdb shows in-frame clones only, minus some. The sample lists over a million clones, around 82% seen once, with roughly 0.55% in the top ten. The material sequenced was memory CD4+ T cells from PBMCs. Regarding subset: CD45RA-negative fraction. The receptors come from a man aged 18 to 29 in good health. Some clones in this sample may be carry-over from other donors' samples.

This clone appeared a single time. The genes are TRBV27 and TRBJ2-2; D remains unclear. The CDR3 runs to 17 residues. CDR1 is MNHEY, CDR2 SMNVEV, per germline (reference sequence). Trimming took off 6 bases at V and 4 bases at J, with 21 bases between the two ends. The CDR3 spells CASSHLGWQTGTGELFF. CDR3 in DNA: TGTGCCAGCAGCCACTTAGGCTGGCAGACGGGCACCGGGGAGCTGTTTTTT.

The CDR3 nucleotides are TGTGCCAGCAGCCCGGGCGGGGGTTATACTAGCACAGATACGCAGTATTTT. This sequence encodes CASSPGGGYTSTDTQYF. The J gene is TRBJ2-3, the V gene TRBV28; 7 nucleotides agree with TRBD2. CDR3 length: 17 amino acids. The V segment lost 6 bases and the J segment 0 bases; nucleotides outside the gene matches: 12. Per the germline V gene, CDR1 is MDHEN and CDR2 is SYDVKM.

This clone was detected many times. The chain employs TRBV5-1 and TRBJ2-5, with 8 bases that match TRBD2. Germline values: CDR1 SGHRS, CDR2 YFSETQ. V trimming: 0 bases; J trimming: 2 bases; junction bases outside the gene matches: 3. The CDR3 has 15 amino acids. Here the CDR3 DNA reads TGCGCCAGCAGCTTGGGACTAGCGAAACAAGAGACCCAGTACTTC. Translation gives CASSLGLAKQETQYF.